The text below deals with one TCR beta chain. RNA totalling 0.5 to 1 ug underwent reverse transcription with random hexamers. Amplification of TCR beta CDR3 spanned 54 Vbeta and 13 Jbeta via immunoSEQ multiplex PCR. TCRdb passed the immunoSEQ multiplex PCR reads through MiXCR, listing each CDR3 protein once. The sample carries about 400,000 distinct CDR3 sequences, 75% to 90% recorded once. The patients serving as multiple sclerosis controls were treatment-naive. They had stable or active relapsing-remitting disease and fulfilled revised McDonald criteria. Negative isolation was used for CD8+ and CD4+ T cells, and FACS enrichment was applied to TEMRA cells. The data are from a study of CD8 T cells in Susac syndrome. With 2 bases removed from V and 7 bases from J, the gap between germline ends came to 17 bases. Germline loops: CDR1 GTSNPN, CDR2 SVGIG (reference sequence). This CDR3 is built from 14 residues.

Sequenced: CD8+ T cells from PBMCs. The TCR originated in a human donor with multiple sclerosis. This chain links TRBV30 with TRBJ1-1, with D tentatively TRBD1 (6 bases). The CDR3 region is CAWSTLEGHSEAFF. The CDR3 DNA sequence: TGTGCCTGGAGTACACTAGAGGGACATAGTGAAGCTTTCTTT.